These 8 T cell receptor beta chains were all obtained from the same sample, sequenced in a study of cytomegalovirus exposure and HLA in healthy donors. Both 60 Vbeta primers and 13 Jbeta primers went into the PCR. Sequencing was performed with immunoSEQ multiplex PCR; in TCRdb, only in-frame clones are kept and a portion is missing. The sample contains some 42,000 clones, roughly half of which appear only once. Material for sequencing was PBMCs. Receptors were obtained from a human donor in good health.

This chain uses TRBV7-2 with TRBJ2-5; D possibly corresponds to TRBD1 (5 bases). The germline V gene has CDR1 SGHTA and CDR2 FQGNSA. The CDR3 is 14 amino acids. Trimming shortened V by 2 bases and J by 2 bases, and 9 bases separated the two germline ends. The CDR3 region has the DNA TGTGCCAGCAGCTTAACAGGCAGTCAAGAGACCCAGTACTTC. This translates into CASSLTGSQETQYF.

The J gene is TRBJ2-1, the V gene TRBV11-2, with D tentatively TRBD1 (6 bases). There are 14 residues in the CDR3. V was shortened by 5 bases and J by 0 bases, with 8 bases between the two germline ends. The germline V gene encodes CDR1 SGHAT and CDR2 FQNNGV. CDR3 amino acids: CASSEDSSYNEQFF. DNA of the CDR3: TGTGCCAGCAGCGAGGACAGCTCCTACAATGAGCAGTTCTTC.

In its sample, this clone was seen a few times. The gene calls are TRBV29-1 and TRBJ2-1; the D gene is possibly TRBD1 (6 bases). The CDR3 is 12 residues long. CDR1 is SQVTM and CDR2 is ANQGSEA in the germline V gene. V dropped 7 bases and J dropped 3 bases, with 10 bases sitting between them. The CDR3 loop is CSAGHLYNEQFF. The CDR3 nucleotides are TGCAGCGCGGGACACCTCTACAATGAGCAGTTCTTC.

There are a few counts of this clone. The chain joins TRBV11-2 to TRBJ2-2; 8 nucleotides align to TRBD2. The CDR3 totals 14 residues. The germline V gene has CDR1 SGHAT and CDR2 FQNNGV. Losses at the gene ends were 6 bases for V and 5 bases for J; bases not matched to a gene: 5. CDR3 sequence: CASRTSGGTGELFF. In DNA form, the CDR3 reads TGTGCCAGCAGGACCTCGGGGGGGACCGGGGAGCTGTTTTTT.

This clone was seen only a few times. V usage is TRBV28 and J usage is TRBJ2-1; 14 nucleotides agree with TRBD2. CDR3 length: 16 amino acids. V dropped 5 bases and J dropped 8; count of bases not matched to a gene: 8. Germline V gene lookup returns CDR1 MDHEN and CDR2 SYDVKM. The CDR3 sequence: CASSPRLAGGEDEQFF. The CDR3 nucleotides are TGTGCCAGCAGTCCGAGACTAGCGGGAGGGGAGGATGAGCAGTTCTTC.

The chain carries TRBV4-3 and TRBJ1-5, with a possible D match to TRBD1 (6 bases). The germline CDR1 and CDR2 sequences are LGHNA and YSLEER. Trimming pared 4 bases from V and 4 bases from J, leaving 17 bases between. The CDR3 runs to 16 residues. The CDR3 here is CASSLTGGRGNQPQHF. The CDR3, as DNA: TGCGCCAGCAGCCTCACAGGAGGGAGGGGGAATCAGCCCCAGCATTTT.

The chain has TRBV15 and TRBJ2-1; weak D call: TRBD1 (6 bases). There are 15 residues in the CDR3. Between the trimmed V and J ends, which lost 1 base and 7 bases, there was a span of 14 bases. Looked up from germline, CDR1 is LNHNV and CDR2 is YYDKDF (reference sequence). The CDR3 coding sequence is TGTGCCACCAGCAGAGGAACAGGGAACCGGAATGAGCAGTTCTTC. Residues: CATSRGTGNRNEQFF. The variable domain in full, completed from reference TRBV15 and TRBJ2-1, reads DAMVIQNPRYQVTQFGKPVTLSCSQTLNHNVMYWYQQKSSQAPKLLFHYYDKDFNNEADTPDNFQSRRPNTSFCFLDIRSPGLGDTAMYLCATSRGTGNRNEQFFGPGTRLTVL.

V and J are TRBV4-1 and TRBJ2-1; 13 nucleotides line up with TRBD2. The CDR3 runs 17 residues. The J segment lost 9 bases and the V segment lost 4 bases, leaving 12 bases of the junction unmatched. Per germline, CDR1 MGHRA and CDR2 YSYEKL. In nucleotides, the CDR3 is TGCGCCAGCAGCCGTGCGACACTAGCGGGAGGGCCTATTGAGCAGTTCTTC. It specifies CASSRATLAGGPIEQFF.